The 20 T cell receptor beta chains presented below share a single source sample, sequenced in a study of cytomegalovirus exposure and HLA in healthy donors. This PCR relied on a set of 60 Vbeta primers and 13 Jbeta primers. TCRdb keeps only in-frame clones here, not all; method: immunoSEQ multiplex PCR. The table lists tens of thousands of clones, with 15% in the top ten. Sequenced input: PBMCs. The receptors were sampled from a man aged 45-65 years in good health and CMV-seropositive.

The chain combines TRBV25-1 with TRBJ2-1, with D possibly matching TRBD2 (6 bases). Trimming cost V 6 bases and J 13 bases, with 19 bases left between them. The CDR3 runs to 13 residues. Germline values: CDR1 MGHDK, CDR2 SYGVNS. CDR3 DNA sequence: TGTGCCAGCAGCCCTCCGGGCGGGGTTGTACAGTTCTTC. Translating gives CASSPPGGVVQFF.

CDR3 nucleotides: TGTGCCAGTAGTGCAGGACAGGGGAACTATGGCTACACCTTC. Protein: CASSAGQGNYGYTF. The chain employs TRBV19 and TRBJ1-2; 9 bases are a match to TRBD1. Germline values: CDR1 LNHDA, CDR2 SQIVND (reference sequence). The V gene end was trimmed by 5 bases and the J gene end by 2 bases; junction bases not matched to a gene: 3. This CDR3 region has 14 residues.

The V and J genes are TRBV11-1 and TRBJ1-1; a weak D match, TRBD1 (5 bases). Looked up from germline, CDR1 is SGHAT and CDR2 is FQDESV (reference sequence). The length of the CDR3 is 13 residues. Trimming left V 5 bases short and J 1 base short, with 8 bases between. CDR3 amino acids: CASSLTGNTEAFF. For the CDR3, the DNA is TGTGCCAGCAGCCTCACAGGGAACACTGAAGCTTTCTTT. The variable domain in full, completed from reference TRBV11-1 and TRBJ1-1, reads EAEVAQSPRYKITEKSQAVAFWCDPISGHATLYWYRQILGQGPELLVQFQDESVVDDSQLPKDRFSAERLKGVDSTLKIQPAELGDSAMYLCASSLTGNTEAFFGQGTRLTVV.

The CDR3: CASSPSRHGYTF. The DNA of the CDR3 is TGTGCCAGCAGCCCTTCGAGGCATGGCTACACCTTC. This chain uses TRBV7-9 with TRBJ1-2; D is undetermined. V was trimmed by 5 bases and J by 6 bases, leaving 10 bases between them. The germline V gene encodes CDR1 SEHNR and CDR2 FQNEAQ (reference sequence). The CDR3 runs to 12 residues.

The rearrangement links TRBV5-1 to TRBJ2-7, with D possibly matching TRBD2 (6 bases). The germline gives CDR1 SGHRS, CDR2 YFSETQ. V dropped 4 bases and J dropped 6 bases, with 8 bases sitting between them. The CDR3 spans 11 residues. CDR3 in DNA: TGCGCCAGCAGCCTGACTAGCGAGCAGTACTTC. It yields the protein CASSLTSEQYF.

The V gene is TRBV27, the J gene TRBJ2-4; D is unresolved. This CDR3 is 12 amino acids long. The germline V and J ends were trimmed by 7 bases and 8 bases, with 12 bases remaining between them. In germline, CDR1 is MNHEY, CDR2 SMNVEV (reference sequence). The DNA for the CDR3 is TGTGCCAGCACGACGAACCGGGACATTCAGTACTTC. Translation gives CASTTNRDIQYF.

The genes are TRBV4-2 and TRBJ1-1; tentative D call: TRBD1 (5 bases). This CDR3 spans 15 amino acids. V dropped 4 bases and J dropped 1 base, with 13 bases sitting between them. Germline CDR1 and CDR2: LGHNA and YNFKEQ. The CDR3 DNA reads TGTGCCAGCAGCCCAGCCGGGACTTCGAACACTGAAGCTTTCTTT. Its protein product is CASSPAGTSNTEAFF.

The rearrangement uses TRBV5-6 and TRBJ1-1, with TRBD1 identical over 7 bases. CDR1 and CDR2 (germline): SGHDT, YYEEEE. V gave up 3 bases and J gave up 6 bases; unmatched junction bases: 5. The CDR3 is 13 amino acids. In nucleotides, the CDR3 is TGTGCCAGCAGCTATTACAGGGGCGCTGAAGCTTTCTTT. It encodes CASSYYRGAEAFF. Looking up the rest from reference TRBV5-6 and TRBJ1-1 gives the full variable domain: DAGVTQSPTHLIKTRGQQVTLRCSPKSGHDTVSWYQQALGQGPQFIFQYYEEEERQRGNFPDRFSGHQFPNYSSELNVNALLLGDSALYLCASSYYRGAEAFFGQGTRLTVV.

Here the CDR3 DNA reads TGCGCCAGCAGCTTGACAGTGTTAGCAAATCAGCCCCAGCATTTT. It yields the protein CASSLTVLANQPQHF. The rearrangement uses TRBV10-2 and TRBJ1-5; a possible D gene is TRBD1 (5 bases). The CDR3 length is 15 residues. CDR1 is WSHSY and CDR2 is SAAADI in the germline V gene. The V gene lost 6 bases and the J gene lost 4 bases, with 16 bases spanning the gap.

J is TRBJ1-2 and V is TRBV28; unclear D gene. CDR1 is MDHEN, CDR2 SYDVKM, per germline. The CDR3 has 14 residues. V dropped 8 bases and J dropped 8 bases, with 21 bases sitting between them. The CDR3 sequence is CASDRPSQGGGYTF. The DNA of the CDR3 is TGTGCCAGCGACCGACCATCGCAAGGAGGGGGCTACACCTTC.

The chain uses TRBV4-3 and TRBJ2-2; 8 nucleotides align to TRBD1. This CDR3 region has 17 residues. Germline values: CDR1 LGHNA, CDR2 YSLEER. V trimming: 3 bases; J trimming: 6 bases; junction bases outside the gene matches: 12. Here the CDR3 DNA reads TGCGCCAGCAGCCAGGCGGGTCCTGGACAGGGAGCCGGGGAGCTGTTTTTT. Protein: CASSQAGPGQGAGELFF.

This rearrangement joins TRBV4-2 to TRBJ1-2; maybe TRBD1 (6 bases). Trimming removed 6 bases at V and 5 bases at J, with 19 bases between. The CDR3 contains 15 residues. The germline V gene has CDR1 LGHNA and CDR2 YNFKEQ. This chain's CDR3 is CASRRFRTDTYGYTF. DNA of the CDR3: TGTGCCAGCAGAAGATTTCGGACAGACACATATGGCTACACCTTC.

V gene TRBV5-4 combines with J gene TRBJ2-7; the match to TRBD1 covers 11 bases. Germline CDR1 is SGHNT and CDR2 is YYREEE (reference sequence). Trimming removed 4 bases from V and 2 bases from J; junction bases left unmatched: 11. The CDR3 consists of 17 residues. The CDR3, as DNA: TGTGCCAGCAGCCGGCGGCGGACAGGGGGCCGACCCTACGAGCAGTACTTC. It specifies CASSRRRTGGRPYEQYF.

The chain couples TRBV18 to TRBJ1-1; possibly TRBD1 for D (5 bases). V lost 3 bases and J lost 1, with 12 bases in between. The CDR3 runs to 15 residues. Germline CDR1 KGHSH, CDR2 LQKENI. CDR3 sequence: CASSPQGLENTEAFF. CDR3 sequence (DNA): TGTGCCAGCTCACCCCAGGGACTCGAGAACACTGAAGCTTTCTTT.

This chain connects TRBV29-1 to TRBJ2-5; a possible D gene is TRBD1 (6 bases). Germline CDR1 is SQVTM and CDR2 is ANQGSEA. V lost 0 bases, J lost 1 base, and 9 bases lay in between. This CDR3 spans 14 amino acids. Here the CDR3 DNA reads TGCAGCGTTGAAGACAGGGGTTCCCAAGAGACCCAGTACTTC. Its protein product is CSVEDRGSQETQYF.

The V call is TRBV5-8, the J call TRBJ2-4; possibly TRBD2 for D (7 bases). With 7 bases removed from V and 1 base from J, the gap between germline ends came to 15 bases. CDR1 SGHTS and CDR2 YDEGEE come from the germline V gene. CDR3 length equals 15 residues. CDR3 nucleotides: TGTGCCAGCGGTTGGACAGCGGGGGCCAAAAACATTCAGTACTTC. This translates into CASGWTAGAKNIQYF.

The chain employs TRBV2 and TRBJ2-1; 9 bases line up with TRBD2. Trimming took 4 bases from V and 7 from J; bases not matched to a gene: 5. CDR3 length: 14 amino acids. The germline V gene has CDR1 SNHLY and CDR2 FYNNEI. The CDR3 is CASSAGLALNEQFF. DNA for the CDR3: TGTGCCAGCAGTGCAGGACTAGCGTTGAATGAGCAGTTCTTC.

V is TRBV6-1 and J is TRBJ2-1, with 7 bases aligning to TRBD2. The trim removed 1 base at V and 8 bases at J, leaving 14 bases unmatched. From germline, CDR1 is MNHNS and CDR2 SASEGT. CDR3 length equals 17 residues. The CDR3 here is CASSEGGSSREVDEQFF. Here the CDR3 DNA reads TGTGCCAGCAGTGAAGGGGGGTCTAGTCGGGAGGTGGATGAGCAGTTCTTC.

The chain carries TRBV19 and TRBJ1-5; D is undetermined. The CDR3 is 15 amino acids. CDR1 LNHDA and CDR2 SQIVND come from the germline V gene (reference sequence). V lost 3 bases, J lost 2 bases, and 11 bases lay in between. The CDR3 loop is CASSMGPTGNQPQHF. CDR3 DNA: TGTGCCAGTAGTATGGGCCCGACGGGCAATCAGCCCCAGCATTTT.

The chain couples TRBV9 to TRBJ2-6; TRBD1 might be the D (6 bases). The ends were cut back, 5 bases at V and 4 bases at J, with 25 bases in the middle. The CDR3 is 19 residues long. Germline V CDR1 and CDR2: SGDLS, YYNGEE. The DNA for the CDR3 is TGTGCCAGCAGTCGAAGCCTCGGACAGCCCTTCGGCGGGGCCAACGTCCTGACTTTC. As protein: CASSRSLGQPFGGANVLTF.